The clone carrying this TCR beta chain showed up many times. TCRdb used MiXCR to reprocess the 5' RACE reads, holding one entry per CDR3 protein. The table includes hundreds of thousands of distinct CDR3 sequences, roughly 15% detected once. The entry originates in a study of T-cell memory formation after mild COVID-19. The wider study: Largely, the TCR clusters proved donor specific.

Germline V gene data show CDR1 as SGHTA and CDR2 as FQGNSA. After removal of 1 base from V and 7 bases from J, the junction contained 9 bases not matched to a gene. This CDR3 is built from 16 residues. The rearrangement links TRBV7-2 to TRBJ2-1, with 8 bases that match TRBD1. The sequence was obtained from a man aged 18 to 30 who had mild COVID-19 (a few samples of this study predate the infection). Cell type and time point are not known. The material sequenced was PBMCs or a T cell subset sorted from them (not recorded which). The DNA for the CDR3 is TGTGCCAGCAGCTTAGATCGCAGGGGGCTAGGGAATGAGCAGTTCTTC. Translation gives CASSLDRRGLGNEQFF.